These 8 T cell receptor beta chains came from one sample sequenced in a study of T-cell memory formation after mild COVID-19. Using its own MiXCR run on the 5' RACE reads, TCRdb lists one record per CDR3 protein. Here the sample spans over 450,000 distinct CDR3 sequences, around 20% being singletons. The material sequenced was PBMCs or a T cell subset sorted from them (not recorded which). These receptors originate from an adult woman who had mild COVID-19 (a few samples of this study predate the infection). Cell type and time point are not known.

The chain couples TRBV12-3 or TRBV12-4 to TRBJ2-5, with 10 bases fitting TRBD2. J lost 5 bases, V lost 1 base, and 7 bases had no gene match. The CDR3 has 16 amino acids. Here the CDR3 reads CASSLDLAGELETQYF. The CDR3 DNA follows: TGTGCCAGCAGTTTAGACCTAGCGGGGGAACTGGAGACCCAGTACTTC.

This clonotype was found a few times. Germline and junction disagree at one end, which may indicate a read error. This chain links TRBV2 with TRBJ1-2; 9 bases map to TRBD1. Per the germline V gene, CDR1 is SNHLY and CDR2 is FYNNEI. The CDR3 consists of 14 residues. CDR3 bases: TGTGCCAGCGGTGACAGGGGGGTAAACTATGGCTACACCTTC. Translated, it gives CASGDRGVNYGYTF. Combining the CDR3 with reference TRBV2 and TRBJ1-2 gives the whole variable domain EPEVTQTPSHQVTQMGQEVILRCVPISNHLYFYWYRQILGQKVEFLVSFYNNEISEKSEIFDDQFSVERPDGSNFTLKIRSTKLEDSAMYFCASGDRGVNYGYTFGSGTRLTVV.

In this sample, this clonotype turned up a few times. The genes are TRBV7-9 and TRBJ2-1, with 9 bases that match TRBD1. Losses at the gene ends were 6 bases for V and 1 base for J; bases not matched to a gene: 13. CDR1 and CDR2 from the germline V gene are SEHNR and FQNEAQ (reference sequence). The CDR3 extends over 18 amino acids. CDR3: CASRGKQGALSSYNEQFF. CDR3 DNA: TGTGCCAGCAGAGGAAAACAGGGGGCTCTTTCGTCCTACAATGAGCAGTTCTTC.

The chain recombines TRBV30 with TRBJ1-3; 7 nucleotides align to TRBD1. This CDR3 comprises 16 residues. Per the germline V gene, CDR1 is GTSNPN and CDR2 is SVGIG (reference sequence). V shed 2 bases and J 3 bases; nucleotides not matched to a gene: 10. CDR3 in DNA: TGTGCCTGGAGTCCGGGACAGAGGATTTATGGAAACACCATATATTTT. Its protein is CAWSPGQRIYGNTIYF.

The gene calls are TRBV2 and TRBJ1-1; D gene ambiguous. The CDR3 runs 13 residues. CDR1 is SNHLY, CDR2 FYNNEI, per germline. The V gene lost 8 bases and the J gene lost 4 bases, with 14 bases spanning the gap. The CDR3 DNA reads as TGTGCCAGCGACGGGCCACTGAGCACTGAAGCTTTCTTT. Translated, it gives CASDGPLSTEAFF.

Only a few counts were recorded for this clonotype. The chain uses TRBV6-5 and TRBJ2-3; TRBD2 matches at 9 bases. The J segment lost 5 bases and the V segment lost 5 bases, leaving 11 bases of the junction unmatched. The germline V gene has CDR1 MNHEY and CDR2 SVGAGI. This CDR3 spans 16 amino acids. CDR3 DNA: TGTGCCAGCAGTCCAGGAGTAGCGGGAGTGGGAGATACGCAGTATTTT. Amino acid sequence: CASSPGVAGVGDTQYF.

CDR3 region: CASSEVGAYGYTF. The CDR3 DNA reads as TGTGCCAGCAGTGAGGTGGGGGCCTATGGCTACACCTTC. The chain recombines TRBV6-1 with TRBJ1-2; TRBD1 is a possible D gene (6 bases). Germline-derived CDR1 and CDR2 are MNHNS and SASEGT. The V and J ends lost 3 bases and 4 bases respectively, with 9 bases between them. The CDR3 contains 13 residues.

J is TRBJ2-3 and V is TRBV2; tentative D call: TRBD2 (5 bases). CDR1 and CDR2 (germline): SNHLY, FYNNEI. The V end was cut by 5 bases, the J end by 2 bases, with 14 bases between. CDR3 length equals 15 residues. The CDR3 DNA follows: TGTGCCAGCAGTTCCCGGACTGGAGCCACAGATACGCAGTATTTT. Translated, it gives CASSSRTGATDTQYF.